A single sample gave rise to the 18 T cell receptor beta chains below, sequenced in a study of T cells in localized non-small cell lung cancer. Here immunoSEQ multiplex PCR was the method, and the copy in TCRdb shows in-frame clones only, minus some. In the table there are over 1,200 clones, around 25% of which are singletons. The sequencing used normal lung tissue next to the tumor, collected before any cancer treatment. These TCRs come from a male donor older than 55 with stage I lung adenocarcinoma.

This clone is classed as medium-sized. The V gene is TRBV6-8, the J gene TRBJ2-3, with 9 bases fitting TRBD2. Unmatched junction bases numbered 13, after V lost 7 bases and J lost 5 bases. Germline V gives CDR1 MNHGY, CDR2 SAAAGT. The CDR3 length is 16 residues. Here the CDR3 DNA reads TGTGCCAGCAACTATTGGGGCGGGGGGGCCGGAGATACGCAGTATTTT. It is translated as CASNYWGGGAGDTQYF.

This clone showed up just a few times. This rearrangement joins TRBV9 to TRBJ2-4; TRBD1 aligns across 12 bases. CDR3 length: 18 residues. J was trimmed by 1 base and V by 3 bases; bases with no gene match: 8. The germline CDR1 and CDR2 sequences are SGDLS and YYNGEE. This CDR3 is CASSAPGQGAFAKNIQYF. In nucleotides, the CDR3 is TGTGCCAGCAGCGCCCCGGGACAGGGGGCTTTTGCCAAAAACATTCAGTACTTC.

This clone occurred a few times. The chain carries TRBV7-1 and TRBJ1-4, with D uncertain. TRBV7-1 is identified as an open reading frame with a role that is uncertain. The CDR3 length is 14 residues. V was shortened by 3 bases and J by 4 bases, with 9 bases between the two germline ends. This CDR3 is CASSSKRFNEKLFF. The CDR3 DNA follows: TGTGCCAGCAGCTCGAAACGGTTTAATGAAAAACTGTTTTTT.

There are a few counts of this clone. This chain connects TRBV18 to TRBJ2-7; weak D call: TRBD1 (7 bases). The CDR3 is 16 residues long. The germline V gene has CDR1 KGHSH and CDR2 LQKENI. Trimming cost V 2 bases and J 3 bases, with 17 bases left between them. CDR3 region: CASSPMAGGTDYEQYF. The DNA for the CDR3 is TGTGCCAGCTCACCAATGGCAGGGGGGACCGACTACGAGCAGTACTTC.

The chain combines TRBV30 with TRBJ1-6, with D hard to call. This CDR3 spans 14 amino acids. Trimming shortened V by 0 bases and J by 7 bases, and 10 bases separated the two germline ends. Germline lookup yields CDR1 GTSNPN and CDR2 SVGIG (reference sequence). The CDR3 nucleotides are TGTGCCTGGAGTGTAGTTACTGACAATTCACCCCTCCACTTT. Its protein product is CAWSVVTDNSPLHF.

V gene TRBV11-3 combines with J gene TRBJ2-7; D may be TRBD2 (5 bases). V was trimmed by 5 bases and J by 3 bases, leaving 23 bases between them. CDR1 and CDR2 (germline): SGHNT, YENEEA. The CDR3 is made up of 17 amino acids. The CDR3 here is CASSLARSTITGYEQYF. The DNA for the CDR3 is TGTGCCAGCAGCCTGGCGCGGTCGACTATAACGGGCTACGAGCAGTACTTC.

V usage is TRBV4-1 and J usage is TRBJ1-5; 10 bases map to TRBD1. J was trimmed by 5 bases and V by 4 bases; bases with no gene match: 5. Germline V gene data show CDR1 as MGHRA and CDR2 as YSYEKL. This CDR3 comprises 15 residues. This CDR3 is CASSRVTGGDQPQHF. CDR3 DNA: TGCGCCAGCAGCCGAGTGACAGGGGGCGATCAGCCCCAGCATTTT.

The table lists this clone with a few counts. The DNA of the CDR3 is TGTGCCAGCAGTTACGGGGCAGGCTTCTATGGCTACACCTTC. Protein: CASSYGAGFYGYTF. V and J are TRBV6-8 and TRBJ1-2; D possibly corresponds to TRBD1 (5 bases). This CDR3 is 14 amino acids long. V shed 2 bases and J shed 4 bases, with 11 bases lying between them. Germline V gives CDR1 MNHGY, CDR2 SAAAGT.

CDR3 sequence reads: CASSLQGNTEAFF. In DNA, the CDR3 is TGTGCCAGCAGCTTACAGGGGAACACTGAAGCTTTCTTT. J is TRBJ1-1 and V is TRBV7-4, with a tentative D call TRBD1 (5 bases). The germline V gene encodes CDR1 SGHVT and CDR2 SQSDAQ. The ends were cut back, 2 bases at V and 1 base at J, with 5 bases in the middle. The CDR3 sequence is 13 residues long.

This chain connects TRBV7-6 to TRBJ2-3, with D possibly being TRBD1 (6 bases). Germline CDR1 reads SGHVS; CDR2 reads FNYEAQ. Trimming left V 5 bases short and J 2 bases short, with 14 bases between. The CDR3 loop spans 15 amino acids. The CDR3 coding sequence is TGTGCCAGCAGCCGAGACAGGCCGATCACAGATACGCAGTATTTT. Residues: CASSRDRPITDTQYF.

This sequence joins TRBV15 and TRBJ2-3, with D tentatively TRBD1 (5 bases). CDR1 LNHNV and CDR2 YYDKDF come from the germline V gene (reference sequence). V dropped 1 base and J dropped 0 bases, with 11 bases sitting between them. The CDR3 runs 16 residues. CDR3 sequence (DNA): TGTGCCACCAGCAGAGGTATGGCAGGGAGCACAGATACGCAGTATTTT. This translates into CATSRGMAGSTDTQYF.

This clone showed up just a few times. This rearrangement joins TRBV30 to TRBJ1-3, with D tentatively TRBD1 (5 bases). The germline V gene has CDR1 GTSNPN and CDR2 SVGIG (reference sequence). The CDR3 consists of 15 residues. V gave up 2 bases and J gave up 1 base, with 12 bases separating them. CDR3 coding DNA: TGTGCCTGGAGTTGGGGCTTTCTTTCTGGAAACACCATATATTTT. Translated, it gives CAWSWGFLSGNTIYF.

By share, this clone counts as medium-sized. The rearrangement links TRBV11-3 to TRBJ2-5; either TRBD1 or TRBD2 may supply D (6 bases each). The CDR3 length is 15 residues. Germline V gene lookup returns CDR1 SGHNT and CDR2 YENEEA. The V gene lost 5 bases and the J gene lost 5 bases, with 18 bases spanning the gap. CDR3 DNA sequence: TGTGCCAGCAGCCAAGCTGTTGGAGGGGGGGAGACCCAGTACTTC. Translating it yields CASSQAVGGGETQYF.

The genes are TRBV29-1 and TRBJ2-7; D may match TRBD1 or TRBD2 (5 bases each). The V end was cut by 7 bases, the J end by 2 bases, with 15 bases between. This CDR3 has 13 amino acids. Germline CDR1 reads SQVTM; CDR2 reads ANQGSEA. The CDR3 region has the DNA TGCAGCGCTGTGGGGCAGGGACCCTACGAGCAGTACTTC. Its protein is CSAVGQGPYEQYF.

The chain recombines TRBV29-1 with TRBJ2-3; 9 bases match TRBD2. The ends lost 1 base at V and 2 bases at J; junction bases unmatched: 4. The CDR3 contains 15 residues. Germline assignment: CDR1 SQVTM and CDR2 ANQGSEA. This CDR3 is CSVEGVAGATDTQYF. CDR3 in DNA: TGCAGCGTTGAAGGGGTAGCGGGAGCCACAGATACGCAGTATTTT.

This clone has just a few counts. The genes are TRBV11-3 and TRBJ2-7, with D perhaps matching TRBD2 (6 bases). The length of the CDR3 is 14 residues. CDR1 is SGHNT, CDR2 YENEEA, per germline. V shed 4 bases and J shed 6 bases, with 16 bases lying between them. CDR3 in amino acids: CASSSMGGGSEQYF. The CDR3 DNA is TGTGCCAGCAGCTCGATGGGGGGAGGCTCCGAGCAGTACTTC.

The chain has TRBV30 and TRBJ2-1; 7 nucleotides match TRBD2. The CDR3 has 12 residues. Germline trimming cut 4 bases from V and 12 bases from J; bases unmatched to any gene: 9. The germline gives CDR1 GTSNPN, CDR2 SVGIG (reference sequence). The CDR3 reads CAWIPRGYRQFF. The CDR3 DNA reads as TGTGCCTGGATCCCGCGGGGGTATAGGCAGTTCTTC.

V gene TRBV30 combines with J gene TRBJ1-1; no clear D. Trimming took off 6 bases at V and 6 bases at J, with 14 bases between the two ends. Germline CDR1 is GTSNPN and CDR2 is SVGIG (reference sequence). This CDR3 spans 12 amino acids. CDR3 DNA sequence: TGTGCCTGCAAGACAATTTCCTCTGAAGCTTTCTTT. It is translated as CACKTISSEAFF.